Included here is one T cell receptor (beta chain) sequence, with context. Its antigen is not known. Alongside a J-beta primer mix, a sample-barcoded 5' primer served in a second PCR lasting 7 to 11 cycles. TCRdb re-called the 5' RACE reads with MiXCR, one entry per CDR3 protein. The table shows around 1,600,000 distinct CDR3 sequences, with 40% to 45% occurring only once. The record originates from a study of blood T cells in healthy people across ages. Study-level points and caveats: Naive CD4+ cell counts and diversity both ran higher in long-lived than in aged donors.

The V gene's germline CDR1 is SGDLS and CDR2 YYNGEE. Trimming took off 0 bases at V and 5 bases at J, with 17 bases between the two ends. CDR3 length: 16 residues. This sequence was found in a woman between 18 and 29 years old in good health. This chain connects TRBV9 to TRBJ2-5, with D tentatively TRBD1 (6 bases). The sequencing input was blood. This CDR3 is CASSVAWPGVGETQYF. CDR3 coding DNA: TGTGCCAGCAGCGTAGCTTGGCCAGGGGTTGGGGAGACCCAGTACTTC.